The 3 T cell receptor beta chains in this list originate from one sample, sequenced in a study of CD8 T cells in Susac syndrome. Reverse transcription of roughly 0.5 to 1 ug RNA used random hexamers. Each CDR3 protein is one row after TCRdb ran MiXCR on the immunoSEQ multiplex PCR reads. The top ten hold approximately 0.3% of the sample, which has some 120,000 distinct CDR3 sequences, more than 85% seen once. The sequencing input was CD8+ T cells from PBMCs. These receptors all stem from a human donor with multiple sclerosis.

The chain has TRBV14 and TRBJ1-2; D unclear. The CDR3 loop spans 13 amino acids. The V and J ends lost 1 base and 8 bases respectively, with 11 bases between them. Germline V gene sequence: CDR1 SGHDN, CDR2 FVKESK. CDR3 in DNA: TGTGCCAGCAGCCAAGTGAAAGGATACGGCTACACCTTC. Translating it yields CASSQVKGYGYTF.

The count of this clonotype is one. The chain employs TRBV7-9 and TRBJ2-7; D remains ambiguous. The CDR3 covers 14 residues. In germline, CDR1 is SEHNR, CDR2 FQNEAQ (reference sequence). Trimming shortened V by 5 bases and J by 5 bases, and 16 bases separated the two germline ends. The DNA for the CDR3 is TGTGCCAGCAGCCCCCCCGCAGCCGCGAACGAGCAGTACTTC. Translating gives CASSPPAAANEQYF.

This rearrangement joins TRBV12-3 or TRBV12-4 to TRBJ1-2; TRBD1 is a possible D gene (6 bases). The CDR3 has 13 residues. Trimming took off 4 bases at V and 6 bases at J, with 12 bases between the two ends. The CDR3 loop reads CASSSGAGDGYTF. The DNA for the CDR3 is TGTGCCAGCAGTTCAGGGGCGGGGGATGGCTACACCTTC.